These T cell receptor beta chains were read from a single sample in a study of cytomegalovirus exposure and HLA in healthy donors. TCRdb's table, derived via immunoSEQ multiplex PCR, lists solely in-frame clones and lacks some. This table holds 250,000 to 350,000 clones, roughly 87% found once. Input material: PBMCs. Receptor source: a woman aged 25 to 39 in good health and CMV-seropositive. Each CDR3 is given with its conserved first and last residue. A D gene is named only where the DNA matches it firmly. Not every row has a clone size; where given, it reads once, few, many or a size class.

clone size,J gene,D gene,V gene,CDR3 DNA,CDR3 protein
-,TRBJ2-2,TRBD1,TRBV9,TGTGCCAGCAGCGTAGCGAGGGACAGGGGAGAAACCGGGGAGCTGTTTTTT,CASSVARDRGETGELFF
few,TRBJ2-7,TRBD1,TRBV30,TGTGCCTGGGAACGCCGGGACAGGGGGGACGAGCAGTACTTC,CAWERRDRGDEQYF
-,TRBJ2-2,-,TRBV2,TGTGCCAGCAGTATCCGGGGCGGGATTGGAATCGGGGAGCTGTTTTTT,CASSIRGGIGIGELFF
-,TRBJ2-7,TRBD1,TRBV29-1,TGCAGCGTTGAGTCCGACAGGGGCGAGTACGAGCAGTACTTC,CSVESDRGEYEQYF
few,TRBJ1-6,-,TRBV10-3,TGTGCCATCAGCCAGGGACTGGGGGATTCACCCCTCCACTTT,CAISQGLGDSPLHF
-,TRBJ2-1,TRBD2,TRBV2,TGTGCCAGCAGTGCGGGGGGTACCTACAATGAGCAGTTCTTC,CASSAGGTYNEQFF
-,TRBJ2-3,-,TRBV7-3,TGTGCCAGCAGCTCCCTCGGCTTGCTGGGGGTTAGCACAGATACGCAGTATTTT,CASSSLGLLGVSTDTQYF
-,TRBJ1-5,TRBD1,TRBV6-1,TGTGCCAGCAAGGTAGACAGGGGTGGCAATCAGCCCCAGCATTTT,CASKVDRGGNQPQHF
-,TRBJ2-7,-,TRBV21-1,TGTGCCAGCAGCAAAGCGGGGGGGAATTGCTCCTACGAGCAGTACTTC,CASSKAGGNCSYEQYF
-,TRBJ2-4,TRBD1,TRBV7-6,TGTGCCAGCAGCTTAGACGGCAGGGGGACCAAAAACATTCAGTACTTC,CASSLDGRGTKNIQYF
-,TRBJ2-7,TRBD1,TRBV27,TGTGCCAGCAGCCAGACAGGGGGCTACGAGCAGTACTTC,CASSQTGGYEQYF
-,TRBJ2-6,-,TRBV28,TGTGCCAGCAGTTCAGGTGGGGCCAACGTCCTGACTTTC,CASSSGGANVLTF
few,TRBJ2-7,TRBD2,TRBV7-9,TGTGCCAGCAGCTCCACTAGCGCGGCCTACGAGCAGTACTTC,CASSSTSAAYEQYF
-,TRBJ2-7,-,TRBV27,TGTGCCAGCAGTTTATCAGGAGCTGCTTCCTACGAGCAGTACTTC,CASSLSGAASYEQYF
-,TRBJ2-5,-,TRBV19,TGTGCCAGTAGTATGGGACACCAAGAGACCCAGTACTTC,CASSMGHQETQYF
once,TRBJ2-2,TRBD2,TRBV7-3,TGTGCCAGCAGCCATACTAGCGGGAGTGGCACCGGGGAGCTGTTTTTT,CASSHTSGSGTGELFF
-,TRBJ2-7,TRBD2,TRBV29-1,TGCAGCGTTGACCTTAGCGGGCATTCCTACGAGCAGTACTTC,CSVDLSGHSYEQYF
-,TRBJ1-2,TRBD1,TRBV4-3,TGCGCCAGCAGCCAAGGACAGGGGGCGCCGTCCTATGGCTACACCTTC,CASSQGQGAPSYGYTF
-,TRBJ1-2,-,TRBV30,TGTGCCTGGAGTGTAATAACTAACTATGGCTACACCTTC,CAWSVITNYGYTF
-,TRBJ2-7,TRBD2,TRBV7-2,TGTGCCAGCAGCTCTCTAGCGGGGGGGCCCTACGAGCAGTACTTC,CASSSLAGGPYEQYF
-,TRBJ1-4,-,TRBV2,TGTGCCAGCAGCTCAGATAATGAAAAACTGTTTTTT,CASSSDNEKLFF
-,TRBJ1-1,-,TRBV13,TGTGCCAGCAGCTTAGGACGGGACAACGGAGCTTTCTTT,CASSLGRDNGAFF
-,TRBJ1-2,-,TRBV11-2,TGTGCCAGCAGCTTAGAGCCGACAGTCTATGGCTACACCTTC,CASSLEPTVYGYTF
-,TRBJ1-5,-,TRBV2,TGTGCCAGCAATCTTGGCGTGGGGAGGGTTAACAATCAGCCCCAGCATTTT,CASNLGVGRVNNQPQHF
-,TRBJ2-1,TRBD1,TRBV7-7,TGTGCCAGCAGCCTAGATCCGGGACAGGGCAATGAGCAGTTCTTC,CASSLDPGQGNEQFF
-,TRBJ2-3,-,TRBV7-9,TGTGCCAGCACCTCGACCGTGGGGGGTCGAAGGAATACGCAGTATTTT,CASTSTVGGRRNTQYF
-,TRBJ2-5,-,TRBV7-9,TGTGCCAGCAGCTTACAGGACCGGAGTCAAGAGACCCAGTACTTC,CASSLQDRSQETQYF
-,TRBJ2-7,-,TRBV6-5,TGTGCCAGCAGTTACTTGGCAGGAGCCTACGAGCAGTACTTC,CASSYLAGAYEQYF
-,TRBJ2-3,TRBD2,TRBV18,TGTGCCAGCTCACCTCAAGCGGGAGTACCAGATACGCAGTATTTT,CASSPQAGVPDTQYF
-,TRBJ2-2,-,TRBV4-1,TGCGCCAGCAGCCCTCGGGAAGGGGTCCCCGGGGAGCTGTTTTTT,CASSPREGVPGELFF
-,TRBJ2-1,TRBD2,TRBV6-1,TGTGCCAGCAGTGTATTAGCGGGAGGAGGGTTTGAGCAGTTCTTC,CASSVLAGGGFEQFF
-,TRBJ2-3,-,TRBV7-9,TGTGCCAGCAGCTTATTTCCTAGCGTCACAGATACGCAGTATTTT,CASSLFPSVTDTQYF
-,TRBJ2-1,-,TRBV15,TGTGCCACCAGCAGAGACAGACTACCTCAGAGTGAGCAGTTCTTC,CATSRDRLPQSEQFF
-,TRBJ1-4,-,TRBV2,TGTGCCAGCAGTGAATATACGCAGGCCAATGAAAAACTGTTTTTT,CASSEYTQANEKLFF
many,TRBJ2-7,-,TRBV6-1,TGTGCCAGCAGCCCGGACGGACACTACGAGCAGTACTTC,CASSPDGHYEQYF
few,TRBJ2-7,-,TRBV7-8,TGTGCCAGCACGGGGCGGAGCTCCTACGAGCAGTACTTC,CASTGRSSYEQYF
many,TRBJ1-1,-,TRBV2,TGTGCCAGCCTTCTGGCGGGGAACACTGAAGCTTTCTTT,CASLLAGNTEAFF
-,TRBJ2-4,TRBD1,TRBV6-6,TGTGCCAGCAGTTACCCGGACAGGGGAAACATTCAGTACTTC,CASSYPDRGNIQYF
-,TRBJ2-2,TRBD2,TRBV9,TGTGCCAGCAGCGGGGGACTAGCGGGGGACACGAACACCGGGGAGCTGTTTTTT,CASSGGLAGDTNTGELFF
-,TRBJ1-4,-,TRBV11-2,TGTGCCAGCAGCTTAGGGGGTGGTAATGAAAAACTGTTTTTT,CASSLGGGNEKLFF
-,TRBJ1-6,-,TRBV12-5,TGTGCTAGTGCCGCAGGACAGTATAATTCACCCCTCCACTTT,CASAAGQYNSPLHF
-,TRBJ1-1,-,TRBV13,TGTGCCAGCAGCTTAGTTGAGGGAGCAGACACTGAAGCTTTCTTT,CASSLVEGADTEAFF
-,TRBJ1-1,-,TRBV28,TGTGCCAGCAGTTCGACAGGAAAAGGGAACACTGAAGCTTTCTTT,CASSSTGKGNTEAFF
-,TRBJ2-5,-,TRBV5-1,TGCGCCAGCAGCTTGGCCAGAGGGGGCCAAGAGACCCAGTACTTC,CASSLARGGQETQYF
-,TRBJ2-1,-,TRBV11-2,TGTGCCAGCAGCCAAAGCCGTAGTTACAATGAGCAGTTCTTC,CASSQSRSYNEQFF
-,TRBJ2-5,-,TRBV2,TGTGCCAGCAGCCGACAAGAGACCCAGTACTTC,CASSRQETQYF
few,TRBJ2-5,-,TRBV6-5,TGTGCCAGCAGTTACCCCTCCCACGAGACCCAGTACTTC,CASSYPSHETQYF
-,TRBJ2-7,TRBD2,TRBV7-8,TGTGCCAGCAGCGTAAGACTAGCGGCCTCGGTAGAGCAGTACTTC,CASSVRLAASVEQYF
-,TRBJ2-5,-,TRBV7-2,TGTGCCAGCAAGCGTGGCACTAGTGGGGGAGAGACCCAGTACTTC,CASKRGTSGGETQYF
-,TRBJ2-7,-,TRBV11-2,TGTGCCAGCAGCTTAGGGTTCCGGGGCAGCTCCTACGAGCAGTACTTC,CASSLGFRGSSYEQYF
few,TRBJ2-7,-,TRBV18,TGTGCCAGCTCACCAATGGAGCGGATCCTAACCTACGAGCAGTACTTC,CASSPMERILTYEQYF
-,TRBJ2-3,-,TRBV9,TGTGCCAGCAGCTCCCGACAGGAATTTACAGATACGCAGTATTTT,CASSSRQEFTDTQYF
-,TRBJ1-1,-,TRBV30,TGTGCCTGGAGTGTGGCGTCGGCGATGAACACTGAAGCTTTCTTT,CAWSVASAMNTEAFF
-,TRBJ2-7,TRBD2,TRBV4-3,TGCGCCAGCAGCCAAGATAGTAAAGCGGGGCTCTACTTC,CASSQDSKAGLYF
-,TRBJ1-4,-,TRBV25-1,TGTGCCAGCAGTGAATGGAGGGGTCGCCCCTCAACTAATGAAAAACTGTTTTTT,CASSEWRGRPSTNEKLFF